The source of this T cell receptor (beta chain) is a study of blood T cell repertoires in COVID-19. Study at large: T cells, B-cell-depleted T cells, or PBMCs provided the cDNA or gDNA that served as material.

Enrolled through a virtual design, the participants were between roughly 18 and 90 years of age and came from under 30 US areas. All recovered Cohort 3 donors got two negative PCRs, got clearance, or saw symptom resolution. Under the authors' procedure: Researchers report that nucleated cell counts were estimated from reference gene primer amplification. Here immunoSEQ multiplex PCR was the method, and the copy in TCRdb shows in-frame clones only, minus some. The DNA gave D and trimming, while V, J and clone size come from that table. This sample has more than 300,000 clones, with around 84% found just once. Sequenced sample: PBMCs or T cells enriched from blood (not recorded which). The source is a man in his thirties or forties who had recovered from COVID-19.

The CDR3 protein is CASNEQGPYEQYF. In nucleotides, the CDR3 is TGTGCCAGCAACGAACAGGGTCCCTACGAGCAGTACTTC. This chain joins TRBV6-5 and TRBJ2-7, with TRBD1 as a possible D gene (6 bases). V lost 7 bases, J lost 2 bases, and 12 bases lay in between. Looked up from germline, CDR1 is MNHEY and CDR2 is SVGAGI. The CDR3 totals 13 residues.